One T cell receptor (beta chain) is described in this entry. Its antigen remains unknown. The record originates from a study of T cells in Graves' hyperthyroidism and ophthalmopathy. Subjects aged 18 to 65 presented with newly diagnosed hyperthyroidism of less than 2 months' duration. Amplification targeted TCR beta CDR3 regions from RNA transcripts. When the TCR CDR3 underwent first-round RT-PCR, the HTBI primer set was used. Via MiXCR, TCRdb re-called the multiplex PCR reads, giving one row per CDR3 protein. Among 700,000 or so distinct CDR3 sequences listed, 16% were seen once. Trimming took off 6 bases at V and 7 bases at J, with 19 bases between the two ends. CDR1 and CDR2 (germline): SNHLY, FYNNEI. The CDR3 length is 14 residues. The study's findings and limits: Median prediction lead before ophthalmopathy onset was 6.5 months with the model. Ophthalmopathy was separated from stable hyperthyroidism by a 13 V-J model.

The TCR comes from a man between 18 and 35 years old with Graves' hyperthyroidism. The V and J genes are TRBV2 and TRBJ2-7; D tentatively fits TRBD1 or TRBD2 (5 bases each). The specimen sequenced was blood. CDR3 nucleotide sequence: TGTGCCAGCAGGATGACCTTGGGGACGCAAGAGCAGTACTTC. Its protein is CASRMTLGTQEQYF.